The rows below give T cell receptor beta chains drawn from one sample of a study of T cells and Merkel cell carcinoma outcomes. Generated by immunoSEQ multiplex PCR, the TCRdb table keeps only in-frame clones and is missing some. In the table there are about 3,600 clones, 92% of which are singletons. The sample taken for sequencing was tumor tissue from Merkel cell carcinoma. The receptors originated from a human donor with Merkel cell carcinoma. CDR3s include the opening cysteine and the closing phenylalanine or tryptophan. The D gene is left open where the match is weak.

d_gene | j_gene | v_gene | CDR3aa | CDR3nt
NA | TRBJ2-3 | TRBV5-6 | CASSLVLGGSTDTQYF | TGTGCCAGCAGCTTGGTTCTCGGGGGTAGCACAGATACGCAGTATTTT
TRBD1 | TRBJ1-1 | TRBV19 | CASSIKTGATNTEAFF | TGTGCCAGTAGTATAAAAACAGGGGCCACGAACACTGAAGCTTTCTTT
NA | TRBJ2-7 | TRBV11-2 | CASTPLPPHEQYF | TGTGCCAGCACCCCCCTCCCCCCCCACGAGCAGTACTTC
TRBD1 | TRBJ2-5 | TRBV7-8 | CASSSTGRETQYF | TGTGCCAGCAGCTCGACAGGGCGTGAGACCCAGTACTTC
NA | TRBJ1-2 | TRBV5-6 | CASSPYNRDLGGYTF | TGTGCCAGCAGTCCATACAACAGGGATTTGGGGGGCTACACCTTC
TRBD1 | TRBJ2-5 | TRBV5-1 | CASSPILTGGGETQYF | TGCGCCAGCAGCCCAATCCTGACAGGGGGTGGAGAGACCCAGTACTTC
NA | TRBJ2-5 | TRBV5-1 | CASSLRTVQETQYF | TGCGCCAGCAGCTTGAGGACAGTTCAAGAGACCCAGTACTTC
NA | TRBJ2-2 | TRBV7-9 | CASSLEHYTGELFF | TGTGCCAGCAGCTTAGAACATTACACCGGGGAGCTGTTTTTT
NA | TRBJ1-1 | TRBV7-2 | CASSLGYNIEAFF | TGTGCCAGCAGCTTAGGCTACAACATTGAAGCTTTCTTT
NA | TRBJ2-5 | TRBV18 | CASSPQRMGTQYF | TGTGCCAGCTCACCGCAGAGGATGGGGACCCAGTACTTC
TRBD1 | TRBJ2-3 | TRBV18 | CASSPGTVSTDTQYF | TGTGCCAGCTCACCAGGGACAGTAAGCACAGATACGCAGTATTTT
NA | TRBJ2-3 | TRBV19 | CASSIAAPPNTQYF | TGTGCCAGTAGTATAGCCGCCCCTCCCAATACGCAGTATTTT
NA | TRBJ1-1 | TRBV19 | CASSIERAAFF | TGTGCCAGTAGTATTGAGAGGGCAGCTTTCTTT
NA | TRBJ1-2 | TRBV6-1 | CASSGRTAQGDFWTGYTF | TGTGCCAGCAGTGGACGGACAGCCCAAGGAGATTTTTGGACTGGCTACACCTTC
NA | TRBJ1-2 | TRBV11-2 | CASSLVRGGWVYGYTF | TGTGCCAGCAGCTTAGTCCGGGGGGGATGGGTCTATGGCTACACCTTC
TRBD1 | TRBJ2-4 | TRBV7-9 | CASSLQGNRVRAKNIQYF | TGTGCCAGCAGCCTACAGGGGAATCGAGTCCGTGCCAAAAACATTCAGTATTTC
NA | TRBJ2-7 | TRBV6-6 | CASNLSYEQYF | TGTGCCAGCAATTTGAGCTACGAGCAGTACTTC
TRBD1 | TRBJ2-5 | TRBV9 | CASSVSLVGQGQGETQYF | TGTGCCAGCAGCGTTTCTTTAGTGGGACAGGGACAAGGAGAGACCCAGTACTTC
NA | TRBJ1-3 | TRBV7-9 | CASSPLEAEVSGNTIYF | TGTGCCAGCAGCCCCCTCGAGGCAGAGGTCTCTGGAAACACCATATATTTT
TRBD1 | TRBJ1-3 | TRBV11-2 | CASSPRTGFSGNTIYF | TGTGCCAGCAGCCCTCGGACAGGGTTCTCTGGAAACACCATATATTTT
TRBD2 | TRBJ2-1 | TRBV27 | CASSSWTSGGSSYNEQFF | TGTGCCAGCAGTTCCTGGACTAGCGGGGGTAGCTCCTACAATGAGCAGTTCTTC
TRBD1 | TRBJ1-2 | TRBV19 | CASSSTGNYGYTF | TGTGCCAGTAGCTCGACAGGGAACTATGGCTACACCTTC
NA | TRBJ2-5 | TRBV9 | CASSVEGSETQYF | TGTGCCAGCAGCGTAGAAGGTTCCGAGACCCAGTACTTC
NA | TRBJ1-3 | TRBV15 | CATSRGQGDVDTIYF | TGTGCCACCAGCAGAGGCCAGGGCGATGTAGACACCATATATTTT
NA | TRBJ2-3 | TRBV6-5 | CASNYETGRTQYF | TGTGCCAGCAATTATGAGACAGGACGAACGCAGTATTTT
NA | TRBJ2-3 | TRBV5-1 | CASSPLGETDTQYF | TGCGCCAGCAGCCCCCTCGGAGAAACAGATACGCAGTATTTT
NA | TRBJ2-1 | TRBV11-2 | CASSPDETGFHEQFF | TGTGCCAGCAGCCCCGACGAGACAGGATTTCATGAGCAGTTCTTC
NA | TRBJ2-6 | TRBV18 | CASSPAAGQSSGANVLTF | TGTGCCAGCTCACCAGCGGCAGGGCAGAGCTCTGGGGCCAACGTCCTGACTTTC